This is a list of T cell receptor beta chains from one sample in a study of identical twins. TCRdb redid the calling of the 5' RACE reads with MiXCR, one entry per CDR3 protein. The sample consists of about 890,000 distinct CDR3 sequences, approximately 13% of them appearing once. These data are also associated with another study on yellow fever vaccine responses in identical twins.

Source material: PBMCs. These receptors originate from a woman between 18 and 30 years old in good health. CDR3s include the opening cysteine and the closing phenylalanine or tryptophan. A D gene is named only where the DNA matches it firmly. The listing skips clone size in some rows; elsewhere it reads once, few, many or a size class.

j_gene	d_gene	v_gene	abundance	CDR3nt	CDR3aa
TRBJ1-1	NA	TRBV27	NA	TGTGCCAGCAGTTTGAGAGGGCGCGGAACTGAAGCTTTCTTT	CASSLRGRGTEAFF
TRBJ2-3	TRBD2	TRBV2	NA	TGTGCCAGCAGTGATTTTGGGACTACCATCACAGATACGCAGTATTTT	CASSDFGTTITDTQYF
TRBJ2-1	TRBD1	TRBV27	NA	TGTGCCAGCAGCCATCTCGACAGGGGCGGAGATGATGAGCAGTTCTTC	CASSHLDRGGDDEQFF
TRBJ2-1	NA	TRBV12-3/TRBV12-4	NA	TGTGCCAGCACCCCGGTGGGGAGCTCCTACAATGAGCAGTTCTTC	CASTPVGSSYNEQFF
TRBJ1-1	TRBD1	TRBV5-4	few	TGTGCCAGCAGCTCAGGGGGCAGGAACACTGAAGCTTTCTTT	CASSSGGRNTEAFF
TRBJ2-4	TRBD1	TRBV4-1	many	TGCGCCAGCAGCCAAGTGATGACAGGGGGGAACATTCAGTACTTC	CASSQVMTGGNIQYF
TRBJ1-2	TRBD1	TRBV6-5	NA	TGTGCCAGCAGGAAAGGACAGGGAGGCTACACCTTC	CASRKGQGGYTF
TRBJ2-7	TRBD2	TRBV27	NA	TGTGCCAGCAGTCGCACCGGGACTAGCGCCTCCTACGAGCAGTACTTC	CASSRTGTSASYEQYF
TRBJ1-5	NA	TRBV28	NA	TGTGCCAGCAGTTTACCATCCATTGGCAATCAGCCCCAGCATTTT	CASSLPSIGNQPQHF
TRBJ1-2	TRBD1	TRBV20-1	few	TGCAGTGCTACAACCACCAGACAGGGGATCTATGGCTACACCTTC	CSATTTRQGIYGYTF
TRBJ2-3	NA	TRBV11-1	NA	TGTGCCAGCAGCTTAAAGGGCACGGGGGCAATTTCAACAGATACGCAGTATTTT	CASSLKGTGAISTDTQYF
TRBJ2-1	NA	TRBV6-6	NA	TGTGCCAGCAGTTACGTGGGGCAGAGCCACAATGAGCAGTTCTTC	CASSYVGQSHNEQFF
TRBJ2-2	NA	TRBV7-6	few	TGTGCCAGCTGGGGGGGGGCCAACACCGGGGAGCTGTTTTTT	CASWGGANTGELFF